This T cell receptor beta chain was recovered during a study of cytomegalovirus exposure and HLA in healthy donors (TCRdb year 2017). Study-wide context: According to a later analysis, one platform produced both the roughly 130 validation repertoires and the approximately 600 repertoires of the first cohort. Besides the first cohort of around 670 subjects, a separate validation cohort made up of about 120 different subjects was used. To predict cytomegalovirus infection status, the study combined high-throughput TCR immunosequencing, statistical association of individual TCRs with disease status, and machine learning. The study was designed to test whether signatures of past pathogen exposure could be identified by cataloging public T cell receptors. Overall study outcomes, separate from this receptor: Across donors, most TCR sequences were observed very rarely, whereas some public TCRs were present in many individuals. In both the original and validation cohorts, the classifier was reported to diagnose cytomegalovirus status with high specificity and sensitivity. A later analysis had no HLA typing for the validation cohort, so co-occurrence there was scored across all 110 or so repertoires. In the study, some 160 TCR beta chains were listed as associated with cytomegalovirus. It was suggested by the authors that the approach could potentially be generalized to other disease states and immunological phenotypes. A later analysis found that TCRs clustered in the first cohort also tended to co-occur in the 120 validation repertoires, with approximately 95% of cluster scores above 0. A few of the identified cytomegalovirus-associated TCR beta chains were confirmed in vitro to be specific for cytomegalovirus antigens.

Donors formed part of the validation cohort, which comprised 120 subjects and was distinct from the first cohort of under 850 subjects. This clone was detected only a few times. The antigen this receptor binds is unknown. Base quality data are lacking; no much larger clone is found one base away. The germline V gene (reference sequence) supplies CDR1 LNHNV and CDR2 YYDKDF. Trimming accounts for 9 bases at V and 6 bases at J, while the number of junction bases matched to no gene is 8. The CDR3 numbers 13 residues from cysteine through phenylalanine. Only the CDR3 part of the read is kept: 39 bases, read in frame from the first base. The library was produced with the immunoSEQ multiplex PCR assay. In the paper's pipeline: A statistical classification framework was built for diagnosing cytomegalovirus status from the catalog of TCR beta chain sequences. The table comes from immuneACCESS by way of TCRdb, which keeps in-frame sequences with V and J called. Part of the clones is missing from these tables; in studies checked, under half for an unresolved V gene and the rest for unknown reasons. V, J and clone size derive from that table, while D and trimming were established from the DNA sequence. Recorded for this sample are tens of thousands of clones; around nine tenths of them occurred a single time. The top ten clonotypes cover roughly 1.1% of the sample.

Sequenced: PBMCs. The V gene is TRBV15 and the J gene is TRBJ1-5; 7 junctional bases match TRBD1. The clonotype was recovered from a man aged 18 to 30 in good health and CMV-seronegative. The DNA sequence follows: TGTGCCACAGGACAGGTAATAAGTCAGCCCCAGCATTTT. It translates to CATGQVISQPQHF.